This T cell receptor (beta chain) was recovered during a study of cytomegalovirus exposure and HLA in healthy donors. Amplification used 60 Vbeta primers and 13 Jbeta primers. TCRdb's table, derived via immunoSEQ multiplex PCR, lists solely in-frame clones and lacks some. This sample has under 200,000 clones, with over 75% found just once. The CDR3 covers 14 residues. Germline CDR1 is MNHEY and CDR2 is SVGAGI. V was clipped by 2 bases and J by 7 bases, with 14 bases between them. The sequencing input was PBMCs. The chain couples TRBV6-5 to TRBJ1-2; tentatively, D is TRBD1 (6 bases). The sequence came from a human donor in good health. The CDR3 protein is CASSYESGVLGYTF. In nucleotides, the CDR3 is TGTGCCAGCAGTTACGAGTCAGGGGTTCTTGGCTACACCTTC.